Listed below are T cell receptor beta chains from one sample, sequenced in a study of T-cell reconstitution after alpha-beta-depleted transplantation in children. TCRdb re-analysed the PCR reads in MiXCR, keeping a single row per CDR3 protein. The sample yields some 290,000 distinct CDR3 sequences, 9.9% seen once. This sample comprised PBMCs from the stem cell graft donor, obtained from the stem cell graft. These TCRs come from a human donor who donated a stem cell graft to a child with SCID. Both conserved end residues are part of each CDR3. Fields, in order: J gene, clone size, D gene, V gene, CDR3 protein, CDR3 DNA. A D gene is named only where the DNA matches it firmly. Not every row has a clone size; where given, it reads once, few, many or a size class.

J: TRBJ2-1; size: -; D: TRBD2; V: TRBV4-1; CDR3: CASSQDGGANNEQFF; DNA: TGCGCCAGCAGCCAAGACGGGGGGGCTAACAATGAGCAGTTCTTC
J: TRBJ1-3; size: few; D: -; V: TRBV2; CDR3: CASSVSTGLSGNTIYF; DNA: TGTGCCAGCAGTGTGTCAACAGGGCTCTCTGGAAACACCATATATTTT
J: TRBJ2-7; size: many; D: TRBD1; V: TRBV6-2/TRBV6-3; CDR3: CASSYDRGIDEQYF; DNA: TGTGCCAGCAGTTACGACAGGGGAATCGACGAGCAGTACTTC
J: TRBJ1-2; size: few; D: TRBD1; V: TRBV20-1; CDR3: CSASRTGLNYGYTF; DNA: TGCAGTGCTAGCCGGACAGGGCTCAACTATGGCTACACCTTC
J: TRBJ1-3; size: -; D: -; V: TRBV10-3; CDR3: CAISDQGRSGNTIYF; DNA: TGTGCCATCAGTGATCAGGGGCGCTCTGGAAACACCATATATTTT
J: TRBJ2-7; size: -; D: -; V: TRBV6-6; CDR3: CASSYSSWGEQYF; DNA: TGTGCCAGCAGTTACTCGAGTTGGGGCGAGCAGTACTTC
J: TRBJ2-3; size: few; D: -; V: TRBV12-3/TRBV12-4; CDR3: CASRALDTQYF; DNA: TGTGCCAGCCGGGCGTTGGATACGCAGTATTTT
J: TRBJ2-3; size: few; D: TRBD1; V: TRBV20-1; CDR3: CSAIQGAVSTDTQYF; DNA: TGCAGTGCAATACAGGGGGCGGTTAGCACAGATACGCAGTATTTT
J: TRBJ2-7; size: few; D: TRBD1; V: TRBV7-9; CDR3: CASSASPDRGKKAYEQYF; DNA: TGTGCCAGCAGCGCTAGCCCGGACAGGGGGAAGAAAGCCTACGAGCAGTACTTC
J: TRBJ2-1; size: many; D: TRBD2; V: TRBV20-1; CDR3: CSAPGTSSEQFF; DNA: TGCAGTGCTCCCGGGACTAGCAGTGAGCAGTTCTTC
J: TRBJ2-4; size: many; D: -; V: TRBV7-9; CDR3: CASSSVGTVPIQYF; DNA: TGTGCCAGCAGCTCAGTTGGGACCGTTCCCATTCAGTACTTC
J: TRBJ2-1; size: few; D: TRBD2; V: TRBV3-1; CDR3: CASSGLGGGAYNEQFF; DNA: TGTGCCAGCAGCGGCTTGGGCGGGGGGGCGTACAATGAGCAGTTCTTC
J: TRBJ1-6; size: few; D: -; V: TRBV2; CDR3: CASITGFTYNSPLHF; DNA: TGTGCCAGCATAACGGGGTTCACCTATAATTCACCCCTCCACTTT
J: TRBJ2-7; size: few; D: TRBD1; V: TRBV18; CDR3: CASSPGQGKYEQYF; DNA: TGTGCCAGCTCACCGGGACAGGGGAAGTACGAGCAGTACTTC
J: TRBJ2-7; size: many; D: TRBD2; V: TRBV6-1; CDR3: CASSVGRVISYEQYF; DNA: TGTGCCAGCAGTGTTGGGAGGGTTATTTCCTACGAGCAGTACTTC
J: TRBJ2-2; size: many; D: -; V: TRBV3-1; CDR3: CASSQGRSGELFF; DNA: TGTGCCAGCAGCCAAGGGAGGTCCGGGGAGCTGTTTTTT
J: TRBJ2-3; size: -; D: -; V: TRBV12-3/TRBV12-4; CDR3: CASSPQTDTQYF; DNA: TGTGCCAGCAGCCCTCAGACAGATACGCAGTATTTT
J: TRBJ2-1; size: few; D: -; V: TRBV24-1; CDR3: CATSATTASSYNEQFF; DNA: TGTGCCACCAGTGCGACTACTGCTAGCTCCTACAATGAGCAGTTCTTC
J: TRBJ2-7; size: few; D: -; V: TRBV20-1; CDR3: CSAKGSNSYEQYF; DNA: TGCAGTGCTAAAGGCAGCAACAGCTACGAGCAGTACTTC
J: TRBJ2-3; size: -; D: -; V: TRBV5-6; CDR3: CASSRRASTDTQYF; DNA: TGTGCCAGCAGCAGACGCGCCAGCACAGATACGCAGTATTTT
J: TRBJ2-7; size: few; D: -; V: TRBV29-1; CDR3: CSVEDPNQSYEQYF; DNA: TGCAGCGTTGAAGATCCGAACCAGTCCTACGAGCAGTACTTC
J: TRBJ1-4; size: -; D: -; V: TRBV20-1; CDR3: CCARDLITPGGEKLFF; DNA: TGCTGTGCTAGAGATCTCATTACACCCGGTGGTGAAAAACTGTTTTTT
J: TRBJ2-5; size: many; D: -; V: TRBV20-1; CDR3: CSASPQLNQETQYF; DNA: TGCAGTGCTAGTCCCCAGTTAAATCAAGAGACCCAGTACTTC
J: TRBJ2-1; size: -; D: TRBD2; V: TRBV11-2; CDR3: CASSLDRTSLDNEQFF; DNA: TGTGCCAGCAGCTTAGATCGGACTAGTCTCGACAATGAGCAGTTCTTC
J: TRBJ1-1; size: -; D: -; V: TRBV27; CDR3: CASSLSSARNTEAFF; DNA: TGTGCCAGCAGTTTATCGAGCGCAAGGAACACTGAAGCTTTCTTT
J: TRBJ1-5; size: -; D: -; V: TRBV20-1; CDR3: CSAFYSNQPQHF; DNA: TGCAGTGCTTTTTATAGCAATCAGCCCCAGCATTTT
J: TRBJ2-7; size: -; D: TRBD2; V: TRBV7-9; CDR3: CASSPPTSGGSYEQYF; DNA: TGTGCCAGCAGCCCACCGACTAGCGGGGGGTCCTACGAGCAGTACTTC
J: TRBJ2-5; size: many; D: TRBD2; V: TRBV5-1; CDR3: CASSLAGGKETQYF; DNA: TGTGCCAGCAGTTTAGCGGGGGGAAAAGAGACCCAGTACTTC
J: TRBJ2-2; size: many; D: -; V: TRBV10-3; CDR3: CASQNRNTGELFF; DNA: TGTGCCAGCCAGAATAGGAACACCGGGGAGCTGTTTTTT
J: TRBJ2-7; size: few; D: -; V: TRBV12-3/TRBV12-4; CDR3: CASSFRKGPNGQYF; DNA: TGTGCCAGCAGTTTTAGGAAGGGACCGAACGGGCAGTACTTC
J: TRBJ2-7; size: few; D: -; V: TRBV7-8; CDR3: CASSPRGTVNEQYF; DNA: TGTGCCAGCAGCCCCAGAGGGACTGTAAACGAGCAGTACTTC
J: TRBJ1-1; size: few; D: -; V: TRBV7-8; CDR3: CASSSPQDPNTEAFF; DNA: TGTGCCAGCAGCTCACCACAGGACCCGAACACTGAAGCTTTCTTT
J: TRBJ2-1; size: few; D: TRBD2; V: TRBV5-1; CDR3: CASSAWTSRDNEQFF; DNA: TGCGCCAGCAGCGCCTGGACTAGTAGAGACAATGAGCAGTTCTTC
J: TRBJ2-1; size: -; D: -; V: TRBV5-1; CDR3: CASNRQFF; DNA: TGCGCCAGCAACCGGCAGTTCTTC
J: TRBJ2-2; size: -; D: TRBD2; V: TRBV27; CDR3: CASSPQAGFNTGELFF; DNA: TGTGCCAGCAGTCCTCAAGCGGGATTTAACACCGGGGAGCTGTTTTTT
J: TRBJ1-5; size: few; D: -; V: TRBV5-1; CDR3: CASSDIPDQPQHF; DNA: TGCGCCAGCAGCGACATTCCAGATCAGCCCCAGCATTTT
J: TRBJ1-2; size: -; D: TRBD1; V: TRBV20-1; CDR3: CSATDRGLYGYTF; DNA: TGCAGTGCTACGGACAGGGGACTCTATGGCTACACCTTC
J: TRBJ1-1; size: few; D: -; V: TRBV20-1; CDR3: CSATDLFAEAFF; DNA: TGCAGTGCTACGGACCTTTTTGCTGAAGCTTTCTTT
J: TRBJ2-1; size: -; D: -; V: TRBV5-1; CDR3: CASSGGLAEGQFF; DNA: TGCGCCAGCAGCGGCGGACTTGCTGAAGGGCAGTTCTTC
J: TRBJ1-5; size: many; D: -; V: TRBV20-1; CDR3: CSARDGNQPQHF; DNA: TGCAGTGCTAGAGATGGCAATCAGCCCCAGCATTTT
J: TRBJ1-5; size: few; D: -; V: TRBV5-1; CDR3: CASSLGLGVNQPQHF; DNA: TGCGCCAGCAGCTTGGGACTAGGGGTGAATCAGCCCCAGCATTTT
J: TRBJ2-3; size: -; D: -; V: TRBV6-2/TRBV6-3; CDR3: CASSGHTDTQYF; DNA: TGTGCCAGCAGTGGTCACACAGATACGCAGTATTTT
J: TRBJ2-1; size: -; D: -; V: TRBV12-3/TRBV12-4; CDR3: CATLGSYSNEQFF; DNA: TGTGCCACCCTTGGATCTTACAGCAATGAGCAGTTCTTC
J: TRBJ2-3; size: -; D: TRBD2; V: TRBV7-6; CDR3: CASRRLAGASTDTQYF; DNA: TGTGCCAGCAGGAGACTAGCGGGGGCAAGCACAGATACGCAGTATTTT